These 31 T cell receptor beta chains were all obtained from the same sample, sequenced in a study of cytomegalovirus exposure and HLA in healthy donors. Researchers ran the PCR with 60 Vbeta and 13 Jbeta primers. Libraries were prepared by immunoSEQ multiplex PCR; TCRdb keeps only in-frame clonotypes and omits some of them. The sample holds around 200,000 clones, around 83% seen once. The sequenced material came from PBMCs. The receptor source for this set is a girl aged 10 to 17 in good health and CMV-seronegative.

The CDR3 nucleotides are TGTGCCTGGAGTGGGGGGGGATATCAGCCCCAGCATTTT. Protein: CAWSGGGYQPQHF. The chain combines TRBV30 with TRBJ1-5; possibly TRBD1 for D (5 bases). This CDR3 is built from 13 residues. The V end lost 1 base, the J end lost 5 bases, and 9 bases lay between the germline ends. Germline CDR1 GTSNPN, CDR2 SVGIG (reference sequence).

The gene calls are TRBV6-5 and TRBJ1-1; possibly TRBD1 for D (6 bases). The V end lost 8 bases, the J end lost 4 bases, and 20 bases lay between the germline ends. CDR1 MNHEY and CDR2 SVGAGI come from the germline V gene. CDR3 length equals 15 residues. In DNA form, the CDR3 reads TGTGCCAGCGGACGGACAGCCACAGAGGGCACTGAAGCTTTCTTT. It codes for CASGRTATEGTEAFF.

This chain connects TRBV6-5 to TRBJ1-2; 8 bases are shared with TRBD1. The CDR3 spans 15 residues. The V segment lost 2 bases and the J segment 2 bases; nucleotides outside the gene matches: 4. Germline assignment: CDR1 MNHEY and CDR2 SVGAGI. The CDR3 DNA reads as TGTGCCAGCAGTTACCCCGGACAGGGCAACTATGGCTACACCTTC. Its protein is CASSYPGQGNYGYTF.

V is TRBV7-2 and J is TRBJ2-7; the D gene is possibly TRBD1 (5 bases). Germline assignment: CDR1 SGHTA and CDR2 FQGNSA. This CDR3 is built from 14 residues. V dropped 1 base and J dropped 2 bases, with 9 bases sitting between them. CDR3 sequence: CASSLVAGTYEQYF. CDR3 sequence (DNA): TGTGCCAGCAGCTTAGTCGCAGGGACCTACGAGCAGTACTTC. Together with reference TRBV7-2 and TRBJ2-7, the CDR3 gives the full variable domain: GAGVSQSPSNKVTEKGKDVELRCDPISGHTALYWYRQSLGQGLEFLIYFQGNSAPDKSGLPSDRFSAERTGGSVSTLTIQRTQQEDSAVYLCASSLVAGTYEQYFGPGTRLTVT.

The chain employs TRBV9 and TRBJ2-3; TRBD1 matches 7 bases. Trimming cost V 0 bases and J 4 bases; bases outside gene matches: 8. The germline CDR1 and CDR2 sequences are SGDLS and YYNGEE. The CDR3 totals 16 residues. This CDR3 is CASSVGGRQGADTQYF. CDR3 nucleotides: TGTGCCAGCAGCGTAGGGGGCCGCCAGGGGGCAGATACGCAGTATTTT.

This sequence joins TRBV2 and TRBJ2-3, with a tentative D call TRBD2 (5 bases). Germline V gene data show CDR1 as SNHLY and CDR2 as FYNNEI. V gave up 11 bases and J gave up 1 base, with 19 bases separating them. The CDR3 has 15 amino acids. The CDR3 DNA reads as TGTGCCCGGAGGAGACTCCTCCCGGGCACAGATACGCAGTATTTT. This codes for CARRRLLPGTDTQYF.

The chain is built from TRBV5-4 and TRBJ2-3, with 10 bases matching TRBD2. The CDR3 sequence is 15 residues long. CDR1 SGHNT and CDR2 YYREEE come from the germline V gene (reference sequence). The ends lost 3 bases at V and 4 bases at J; junction bases unmatched: 5. In DNA form, the CDR3 reads TGTGCCAGCAGCTGGGGACTAGCGTCCCCAGATACGCAGTATTTT. It is translated as CASSWGLASPDTQYF.

The chain uses TRBV27 and TRBJ2-7; 10 bases fit TRBD2. Germline CDR1 is MNHEY and CDR2 is SMNVEV (reference sequence). CDR3 length: 14 amino acids. V dropped 10 bases and J dropped 3; count of bases not matched to a gene: 9. This CDR3 reads CATKRGGPGYEQYF. The CDR3 nucleotides read TGTGCCACCAAGCGGGGGGGCCCAGGCTACGAGCAGTACTTC.

Notes on this clone: One junction end does not reproduce the germline sequence, and a read error may be involved. The CDR3 bases are TGTTCCAGCAGCTTAATGGGGACAGAGAATGAAAAACTGTTTTTT. It codes for CSSSLMGTENEKLFF. The rearrangement uses TRBV7-9 and TRBJ1-4, with TRBD1 identical over 7 bases. The CDR3 is made up of 15 amino acids. Germline lookup yields CDR1 SEHNR and CDR2 FQNEAQ (reference sequence).

Here the CDR3 reads CAILGLYYEQYF. Written as DNA, the CDR3 is TGTGCCATCTTGGGACTGTACTACGAGCAGTACTTC. The genes are TRBV10-3 and TRBJ2-7; D might be TRBD2 (6 bases). The CDR3 is 12 residues long. The germline gives CDR1 ENHRY, CDR2 SYGVKD. V gave up 8 bases and J gave up 3 bases, with 11 bases separating them.

Only one count was recorded for this clone. The rearrangement uses TRBV27 and TRBJ2-2; D ambiguous. Trimming pared 1 base from V and 6 bases from J, leaving 6 bases between. The V gene's germline CDR1 is MNHEY and CDR2 SMNVEV (reference sequence). The CDR3 is 13 amino acids. The CDR3 DNA follows: TGTGCCAGCAGTTTATTACTGTCCGGGGAGCTGTTTTTT. This translates into CASSLLLSGELFF.

The chain is built from TRBV11-2 and TRBJ1-1, with 8 nucleotides matching TRBD1. The CDR3 is 14 residues long. From germline, CDR1 is SGHAT and CDR2 FQNNGV. The V gene end was trimmed by 5 bases and the J gene end by 4 bases; junction bases not matched to a gene: 6. The CDR3 sequence: CASSHGTGGTEAFF. The CDR3 nucleotides read TGTGCCAGCAGCCACGGTACAGGGGGCACTGAAGCTTTCTTT.

The V and J genes are TRBV5-1 and TRBJ2-5; 7 bases fit TRBD1. This CDR3 region has 13 residues. Germline V lookup: CDR1 SGHRS, CDR2 YFSETQ. V shed 7 bases, J shed 5 bases, and the junction held 8 bases outside the gene matches. The CDR3 reads CASGDRVGETQYF. CDR3 DNA: TGCGCCAGCGGTGACAGGGTTGGGGAGACCCAGTACTTC.

The rearrangement links TRBV6-5 to TRBJ1-1, with a tentative D call TRBD1 (5 bases). Germline V gene data show CDR1 as MNHEY and CDR2 as SVGAGI. V lost 10 bases to trimming and J lost 6 bases, with 15 bases between them. This CDR3 comprises 12 residues. The DNA of the CDR3 is TGTGCCACCCGCGGGGGAACCGCTGAAGCTTTCTTT. It specifies CATRGGTAEAFF.

Comments on this clone: The junction differs from germline at one of its ends, possibly a read error. The same CDR3 also results from other DNA sequences found in this sample. This rearrangement joins TRBV6-4 to TRBJ1-1; unclear D gene. The germline CDR1 and CDR2 sequences are MRHNA and SNTAGT. The CDR3 contains 13 residues. This CDR3 is CASSETGNTEAFF. The CDR3 coding sequence is TGTGCTAGCAGTGAGACGGGTAACACTGAAGCTTTCTTT.

The chain joins TRBV29-1 to TRBJ2-5; tentatively, D is TRBD1 (5 bases). The V gene lost 4 bases and the J gene lost 0 bases, with 15 bases spanning the gap. The germline CDR1 and CDR2 sequences are SQVTM and ANQGSEA. The CDR3 loop spans 15 amino acids. The CDR3 bases are TGCAGCGTTGCAGGCGGACAATCGTACCAAGAGACCCAGTACTTC. This encodes CSVAGGQSYQETQYF.

The chain couples TRBV9 to TRBJ2-7, with 8 bases that match TRBD1. Looked up from germline, CDR1 is SGDLS and CDR2 is YYNGEE. This CDR3 comprises 14 residues. J was trimmed by 2 bases and V by 2 bases; bases with no gene match: 3. The CDR3 DNA follows: TGTGCCAGCAGCGTCCGGGACAGGACCTACGAGCAGTACTTC. Translation: CASSVRDRTYEQYF.

In this sample, this clone turned up once. This chain uses TRBV19 with TRBJ1-6; D might be TRBD1 (5 bases). V lost 4 bases to trimming and J lost 10 bases, with 14 bases between them. Germline V gene lookup returns CDR1 LNHDA and CDR2 SQIVND (reference sequence). The CDR3 contains 14 residues. Here the CDR3 DNA reads TGTGCCAGTAGTACTTGGGACTCTTACTCACCCCTCCACTTT. Its protein product is CASSTWDSYSPLHF.

The CDR3 sequence is CASSVLYRGGGYTF. The CDR3 DNA follows: TGTGCCAGCAGTGTTCTCTACAGGGGAGGTGGCTACACCTTC. The genes are TRBV6-1 and TRBJ1-2; 7 nucleotides line up with TRBD1. The V gene's germline CDR1 is MNHNS and CDR2 SASEGT. The CDR3 extends over 14 amino acids. V lost 4 bases and J lost 7; bases outside the gene matches: 9.

This rearrangement joins TRBV28 to TRBJ2-5, with a possible D match to TRBD2 (7 bases). Germline V gene data show CDR1 as MDHEN and CDR2 as SYDVKM. V lost 4 bases to trimming and J lost 4 bases, with 28 bases between them. There are 19 residues in the CDR3. CDR3 amino acids: CASSYLIGGGSGGGETQYF. The CDR3 DNA sequence: TGTGCCAGCAGTTACCTCATAGGGGGGGGGAGCGGAGGCGGAGAGACCCAGTACTTC.

This sequence joins TRBV5-4 and TRBJ2-5; TRBD2 agrees at 9 bases. Germline CDR1 SGHNT, CDR2 YYREEE (reference sequence). The V segment lost 1 base and the J segment 5 bases; nucleotides outside the gene matches: 9. The CDR3 spans 16 residues. The CDR3 loop reads CASSLPRAGGLETQYF. The CDR3 DNA sequence: TGTGCCAGCAGCTTGCCCCGGGCGGGAGGGTTGGAGACCCAGTACTTC.

The V gene is TRBV9, the J gene TRBJ2-5; 8 bases line up with TRBD2. The CDR3 totals 16 residues. From germline, CDR1 is SGDLS and CDR2 YYNGEE. J lost 2 bases, V lost 4 bases, and 10 bases had no gene match. The CDR3: CASSRGGGGIQETQYF. The CDR3 DNA reads TGTGCCAGCAGCCGGGGGGGAGGGGGAATACAAGAGACCCAGTACTTC.

The genes are TRBV29-1 and TRBJ1-1, with 9 bases identical to TRBD1. This CDR3 region has 14 residues. After removal of 4 bases from V and 1 base from J, the junction contained 4 bases not matched to a gene. The V gene's germline CDR1 is SQVTM and CDR2 ANQGSEA. The CDR3 is CSVAGGQGNTEAFF. In nucleotides, the CDR3 is TGCAGCGTTGCCGGGGGACAGGGGAACACTGAAGCTTTCTTT.

This sequence joins TRBV30 and TRBJ2-7; the D is unclear. Germline values: CDR1 GTSNPN, CDR2 SVGIG (reference sequence). The CDR3 covers 13 residues. V dropped 3 bases and J dropped 7 bases, with 16 bases sitting between them. The CDR3 nucleotides are TGTGCCTGGAGCCTTGCAAGTGCCGGGGAGCAGTACTTC. Protein product: CAWSLASAGEQYF.

This clone was seen more than once but under ten times. The chain carries TRBV6-1 and TRBJ2-1, with 7 bases aligning to TRBD2. Germline V gene data show CDR1 as MNHNS and CDR2 as SASEGT. Losses at the gene ends were 0 bases for V and 4 bases for J; bases not matched to a gene: 3. The CDR3 runs 15 residues. The DNA for the CDR3 is TGTGCCAGCAGTGAAGCCAGCGGGGCTTACAATGAGCAGTTCTTC. Translation: CASSEASGAYNEQFF.

The gene calls are TRBV5-8 and TRBJ2-1; D possibly corresponds to TRBD2 (6 bases). Trimming shortened V by 7 bases and J by 5 bases, and 19 bases separated the two germline ends. The CDR3 is made up of 15 amino acids. CDR1 is SGHTS and CDR2 is YDEGEE in the germline V gene. This CDR3 is CASRHPLVADNEQFF. DNA of the CDR3: TGTGCCAGCCGGCACCCGTTGGTAGCGGACAATGAGCAGTTCTTC.

The V and J genes are TRBV7-2 and TRBJ2-1, with D hard to call. The CDR3 has 11 amino acids. Germline CDR1 is SGHTA and CDR2 is FQGNSA. V lost 5 bases to trimming and J lost 7 bases, with 6 bases between them. Here the CDR3 DNA reads TGTGCCAGCAGCCTCTTTAATGAGCAGTTCTTC. This encodes CASSLFNEQFF. The full variable domain, rest sourced from reference TRBV7-2 and TRBJ2-1, is GAGVSQSPSNKVTEKGKDVELRCDPISGHTALYWYRQSLGQGLEFLIYFQGNSAPDKSGLPSDRFSAERTGGSVSTLTIQRTQQEDSAVYLCASSLFNEQFFGPGTRLTVL.

On this clone itself: The sample has other DNA sequences that encode this CDR3 too. The chain combines TRBV7-3 with TRBJ2-1, with 12 bases aligning to TRBD2. The CDR3 extends over 15 amino acids. The trim removed 5 bases at V and 4 bases at J, leaving 3 bases unmatched. The germline CDR1 and CDR2 sequences are SGHTA and FQGTGA. The CDR3 sequence: CASSPGLAGYNEQFF. As DNA, the CDR3 is TGTGCCAGCAGCCCCGGACTAGCGGGGTACAATGAGCAGTTCTTC.

The V gene is TRBV28, the J gene TRBJ1-1; no reliable D call. V was pared by 2 bases and J by 1 base, with 8 bases between. The CDR3 has 14 amino acids. The V gene's germline CDR1 is MDHEN and CDR2 SYDVKM. Here the CDR3 DNA reads TGTGCCAGCAGTTTAAGCGTCAGGAACACTGAAGCTTTCTTT. Its translation: CASSLSVRNTEAFF.

This clone was picked up one time. The chain recombines TRBV6-1 with TRBJ2-3; maybe TRBD2 (5 bases). The CDR3 contains 12 residues. Germline V gives CDR1 MNHNS, CDR2 SASEGT. Trimming stripped 4 bases from V and 9 bases from J, with 11 bases between. The CDR3 DNA follows: TGTGCCAGCAGTGTTACTAGTATGACGCAGTATTTT. It encodes CASSVTSMTQYF.

This sequence joins TRBV6-5 and TRBJ1-2; D uncertain. Germline CDR1 and CDR2: MNHEY and SVGAGI. This CDR3 contains 13 residues. Trimming pared 5 bases from V and 4 bases from J, leaving 11 bases between. CDR3 residues: CASSGQISYGYTF. In DNA, the CDR3 is TGTGCCAGCAGTGGTCAGATCTCCTATGGCTACACCTTC.